This TCR beta chain was identified in a study of cytomegalovirus exposure and HLA in healthy donors. The PCR was carried out with 60 Vbeta primers and 13 Jbeta primers. Profiled with immunoSEQ multiplex PCR; TCRdb holds only in-frame clones, not every one. Among around 91,000 clones listed, 86% were seen once. This TCR came from a man aged 30 to 45 in good health and CMV-seropositive. Specimen: PBMCs.

CDR3 amino acids: CASSSDGQYGYTF. In DNA, the CDR3 is TGCGCCAGCAGCTCGGATGGGCAGTATGGCTACACCTTC. The V gene is TRBV5-1, the J gene TRBJ1-2; no clear D. The CDR3 has 13 amino acids. Germline-derived CDR1 and CDR2 are SGHRS and YFSETQ. Trimming removed 3 bases from V and 5 bases from J, with 11 bases in between.